In its sample, the clone carrying this T cell receptor (beta chain) was seen once. Its antigen is unknown. Per the germline V gene, CDR1 is LNHDA and CDR2 is SQIVND (reference sequence). The CDR3 loop spans 14 amino acids. V was shortened by 3 bases and J by 9 bases, with 15 bases between the two germline ends. A multiplex PCR was run with 60 Vbeta primers and 13 Jbeta primers. Here immunoSEQ multiplex PCR was the method, and the copy in TCRdb shows in-frame clones only, minus some. The sample consists of 90,000 to 140,000 clones, over 65% of them appearing once. These data originate in a study of cytomegalovirus exposure and HLA in healthy donors. Study outcomes and limitations: According to the study, 150 to 200 TCR beta chains were cytomegalovirus-associated. On later analysis, the bulk of CMV-associated TCR beta chains appeared to be HLA-restricted.

The clonotype originates from a man in his forties or fifties in good health and CMV-seropositive. Sequencing was performed on PBMCs. The chain couples TRBV19 to TRBJ2-1; D perhaps matches TRBD2 (5 bases). CDR3 DNA: TGTGCCAGTAGTATGGCCTACGGGATGGGTGAGCAGTTCTTC. It yields the protein CASSMAYGMGEQFF.